This T cell receptor beta chain was retrieved from a study of shared clonotypes between healthy human individuals. Across the study: The cohort comprised a couple of women and a few men. Their ages spanned 18 to 49 years.

Worth noting for this clone: The antigen remains undetermined.

Study conclusions and caveats: Represented diversity (both genetic and exposure-history) was limited by the small number of donors.

Clones were read by immunoSEQ multiplex PCR, and TCRdb kept only the in-frame ones, dropping some. The sample comprises fewer than 500,000 clones, about 80% of which are singletons, and roughly an eighth rests with the top ten. Unsorted samples relied on about 86 million PBMCs, which served as the source of genomic DNA. This clonotype was obtained from a woman in her forties in good health. Some clones in this sample may be carry-over from other donors' samples. The sample comprised PBMCs.

The CDR3: CASSFEVAGPNEQFF. The CDR3 nucleotides read TGTGCCAGCAGTTTTGAGGTAGCGGGTCCGAATGAGCAGTTCTTC. The V call is TRBV7-8, the J call TRBJ2-1, with 7 bases fitting TRBD2. The CDR3 extends over 15 amino acids. The ends lost 6 bases at V and 7 bases at J; junction bases unmatched: 12. Germline CDR1 SGHVS, CDR2 FQNEAQ.